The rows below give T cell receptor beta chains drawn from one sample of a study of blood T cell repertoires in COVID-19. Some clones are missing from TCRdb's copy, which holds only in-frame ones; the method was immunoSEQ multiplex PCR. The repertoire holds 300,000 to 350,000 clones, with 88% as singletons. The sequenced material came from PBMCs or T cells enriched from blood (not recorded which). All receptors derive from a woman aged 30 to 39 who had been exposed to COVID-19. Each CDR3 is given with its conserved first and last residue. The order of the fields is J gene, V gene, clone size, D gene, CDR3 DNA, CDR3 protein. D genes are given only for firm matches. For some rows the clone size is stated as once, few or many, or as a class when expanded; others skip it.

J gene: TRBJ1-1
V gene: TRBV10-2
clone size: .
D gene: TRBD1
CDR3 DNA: TGCGCCAGCAGTGAGTCTGTGATACAGGGGAGGCTGGGAGCTTTCTTT
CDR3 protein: CASSESVIQGRLGAFF

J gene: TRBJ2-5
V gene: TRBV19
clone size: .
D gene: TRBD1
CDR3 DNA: TGTGCCAGTAGTTCTCACCAGGGGGCGGGGGAGACCCAGTACTTC
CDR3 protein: CASSSHQGAGETQYF

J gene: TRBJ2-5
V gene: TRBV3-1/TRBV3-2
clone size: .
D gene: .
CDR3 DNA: TGTGCCAGCAGCCCCTTCCCTAGCGGAGGGGGGGAGACCCAGTACTTC
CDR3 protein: CASSPFPSGGGETQYF

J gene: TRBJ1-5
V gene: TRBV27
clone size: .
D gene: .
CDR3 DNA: TGTGCCAGCAGTTTAGGGGCAAATAGCAATCAGCCCCAGCATTTT
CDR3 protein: CASSLGANSNQPQHF

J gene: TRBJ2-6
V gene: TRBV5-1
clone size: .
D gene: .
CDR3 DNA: TGCGCCAGCAGCTCCCTCGCGAACGGGGTCTCTGGGGCCAACGTCCTGACTTTC
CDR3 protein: CASSSLANGVSGANVLTF

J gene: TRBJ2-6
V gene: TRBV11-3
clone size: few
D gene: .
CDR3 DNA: TGTGCCAGCAGCTCCCTCGACAGGTTGGCTGGGGCCAACGTCCTGACTTTC
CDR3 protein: CASSSLDRLAGANVLTF

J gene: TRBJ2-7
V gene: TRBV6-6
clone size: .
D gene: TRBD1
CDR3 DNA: TGTGCCAGCAGTCCACAGGGGCTGCGCGCCTACGAGCAGTACTTC
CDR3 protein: CASSPQGLRAYEQYF

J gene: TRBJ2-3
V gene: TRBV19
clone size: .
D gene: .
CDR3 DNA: TGTGCCAGTAGTATAGATCTGCGGGGCATAGATACGCAGTATTTT
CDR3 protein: CASSIDLRGIDTQYF

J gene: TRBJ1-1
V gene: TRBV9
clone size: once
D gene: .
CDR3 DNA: TGTGCCAGCAGCGTAGTTTCGGGGGGCCGGGACACTGAAGCTTTCTTT
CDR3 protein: CASSVVSGGRDTEAFF

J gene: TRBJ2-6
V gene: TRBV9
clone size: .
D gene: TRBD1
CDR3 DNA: TGTGCCAGCAGCGTAGTTGAAGGTAGGCCGGGACAGGGACCTTCTGGGGCCAACGTCCTGACTTTC
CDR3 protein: CASSVVEGRPGQGPSGANVLTF

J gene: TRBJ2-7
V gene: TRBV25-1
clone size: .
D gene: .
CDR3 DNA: TGTGCCAGCAGCATAACGGGACTTCCAGCTTACGAGCAGTACTTC
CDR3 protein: CASSITGLPAYEQYF

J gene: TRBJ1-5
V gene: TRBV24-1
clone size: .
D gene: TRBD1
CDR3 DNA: TGTGCCACCTCCGGGACAGGGGGCTTTCTGGGCAATCAGCCCCAGCATTTT
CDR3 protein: CATSGTGGFLGNQPQHF

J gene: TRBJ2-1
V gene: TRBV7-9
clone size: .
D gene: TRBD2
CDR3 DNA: TGTGCCAGCAGCCCGCGACCGTCGCGGGAGGGGGGGATTTACAATGAGCAGTTCTTC
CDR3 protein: CASSPRPSREGGIYNEQFF

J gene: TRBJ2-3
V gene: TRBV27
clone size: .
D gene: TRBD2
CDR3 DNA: TGTGCCAGCAGTTTGTCCCCTCTAGCGGGAGGCCAAGATACGCAGTATTTT
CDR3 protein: CASSLSPLAGGQDTQYF

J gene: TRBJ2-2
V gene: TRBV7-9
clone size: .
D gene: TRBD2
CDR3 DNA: TGTGCCAGCAACTTAGTGGGACTAGTTCCCCGGGAGCTGTTTTTT
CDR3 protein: CASNLVGLVPRELFF

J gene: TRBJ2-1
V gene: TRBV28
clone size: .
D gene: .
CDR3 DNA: TGTGCCAGCAGTTTAGCTGGGGCAGGGAATGAGCAGTTCTTC
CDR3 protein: CASSLAGAGNEQFF

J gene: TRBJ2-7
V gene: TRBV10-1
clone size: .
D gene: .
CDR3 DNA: TGCGCCAGCAGTACCACAGGTACCTACGAGCAGTACTTC
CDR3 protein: CASSTTGTYEQYF

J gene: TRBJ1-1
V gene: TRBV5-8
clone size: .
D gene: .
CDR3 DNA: TGTGCCAGCAGCCAGGTGGACAGCATGAACACTGAAGCTTTCTTT
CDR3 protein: CASSQVDSMNTEAFF

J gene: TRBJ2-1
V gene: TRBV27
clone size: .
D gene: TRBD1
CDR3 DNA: TGTGCCAGCAGCGGGGACAGGTCCTACAATGAGCAGTTCTTC
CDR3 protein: CASSGDRSYNEQFF

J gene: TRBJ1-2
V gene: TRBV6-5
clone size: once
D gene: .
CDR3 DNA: TGTGCCAGCAGTTACTCGAGTAGCCAGGGCCGTGGCTACACCTTC
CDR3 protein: CASSYSSSQGRGYTF

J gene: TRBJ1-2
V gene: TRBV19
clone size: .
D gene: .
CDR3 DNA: TGTGCCAGTAGTATGAACCCGTGGAGCGGCTACACCTTC
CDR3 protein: CASSMNPWSGYTF

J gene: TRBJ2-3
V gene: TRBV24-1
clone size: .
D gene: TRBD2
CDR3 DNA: TGTGCCACCAGTGGCCTAGCGGGAGCGGTCGCAGATACGCAGTATTTT
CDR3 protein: CATSGLAGAVADTQYF

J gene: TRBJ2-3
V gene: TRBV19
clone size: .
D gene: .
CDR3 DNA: TGTGCCAGTAGGTCCGGTCCTGTGGCGGCGGATACGCAGTATTTT
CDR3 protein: CASRSGPVAADTQYF

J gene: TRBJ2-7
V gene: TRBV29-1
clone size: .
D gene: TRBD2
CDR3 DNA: TGCAGCGCTAGCCGGGGACTAGCGGGAGTTTACGAGCAGTACTTC
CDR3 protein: CSASRGLAGVYEQYF

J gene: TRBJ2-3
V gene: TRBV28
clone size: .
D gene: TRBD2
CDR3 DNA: TGTGCCAGCAGTCCCGGACTAGCGGGAGGAACTGCGGCGTCAGATACGCAGTATTTT
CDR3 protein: CASSPGLAGGTAASDTQYF

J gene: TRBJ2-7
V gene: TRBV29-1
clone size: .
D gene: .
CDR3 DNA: TGCAGCGTAGCAGGGTCCTCCTACGAGCAGTACTTC
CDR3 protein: CSVAGSSYEQYF

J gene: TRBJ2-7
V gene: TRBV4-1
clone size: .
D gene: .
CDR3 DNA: TGCGCCAGCAGCCAAGGCATCTTCTGGGGCCACGAGCAGTACTTC
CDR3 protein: CASSQGIFWGHEQYF

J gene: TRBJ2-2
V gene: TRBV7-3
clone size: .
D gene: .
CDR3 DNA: TGTGCCAGCAGCCTATCAGGAGGTAACACCGGGGAGCTGTTTTTT
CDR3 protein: CASSLSGGNTGELFF

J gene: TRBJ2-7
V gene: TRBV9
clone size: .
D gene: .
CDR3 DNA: TGTGCCAGCAGCGCAGCACTAGTAACCTACGAGCAGTACTTC
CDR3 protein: CASSAALVTYEQYF

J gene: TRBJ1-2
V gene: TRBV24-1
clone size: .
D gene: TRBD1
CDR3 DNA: TGTGCCACCTGCCCCGGGACAGCAGCTAACTATGGCTACACCTTC
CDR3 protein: CATCPGTAANYGYTF

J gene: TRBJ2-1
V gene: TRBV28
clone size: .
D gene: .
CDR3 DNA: TGTGCCAGCAGTTTCAGTAGGGGAGTGCACCGGGGGGCCAATGAGCAGTTCTTC
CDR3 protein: CASSFSRGVHRGANEQFF

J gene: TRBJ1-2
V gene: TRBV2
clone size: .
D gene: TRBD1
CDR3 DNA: TGTGCCAGCAGTCAGACAGGGGGTGGTGGCTACACCTTC
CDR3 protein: CASSQTGGGGYTF

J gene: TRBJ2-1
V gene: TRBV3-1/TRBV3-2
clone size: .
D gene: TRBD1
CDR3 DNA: TGTGCCAGCAGCCAACCGACAGGGAAGGAGTTCTTC
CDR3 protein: CASSQPTGKEFF

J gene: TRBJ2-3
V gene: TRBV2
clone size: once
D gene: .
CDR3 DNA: TGTGCCAGCAGTCCAGAGGTTTGGACAGATACGCAGTATTTT
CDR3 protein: CASSPEVWTDTQYF

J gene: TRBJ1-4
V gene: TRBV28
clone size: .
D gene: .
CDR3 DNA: TGTGCCAGCAGTTTAGCGCCCGGCAGGGGAAATGAAAAACTGTTTTTT
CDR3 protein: CASSLAPGRGNEKLFF

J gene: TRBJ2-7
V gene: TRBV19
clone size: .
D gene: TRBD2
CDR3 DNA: TGTGCCAGTACCCCAGGGGGACTAGCGTCGTCCACCTACGAGCAGTACTTC
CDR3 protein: CASTPGGLASSTYEQYF

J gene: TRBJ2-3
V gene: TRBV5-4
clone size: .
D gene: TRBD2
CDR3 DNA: TGTGCCAGCAGCTTGTTGGTTAGCGGGACCACAGATACGCAGTATTTT
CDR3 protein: CASSLLVSGTTDTQYF

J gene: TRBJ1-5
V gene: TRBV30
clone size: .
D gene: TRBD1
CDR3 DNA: TGTGCCTGGGCCGGGACAGCCGATCAGCCCCAGCATTTT
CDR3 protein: CAWAGTADQPQHF

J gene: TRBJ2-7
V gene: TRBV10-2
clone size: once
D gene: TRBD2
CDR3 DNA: TGCGCCAGCAGTGAGTGGACTAGCGGAGCCTCCTACGAGCAGTACTTC
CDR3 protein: CASSEWTSGASYEQYF

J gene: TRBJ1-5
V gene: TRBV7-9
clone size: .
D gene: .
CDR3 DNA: TGTGCCAGCAGCTCTCCAGGGGATCAGCCCCAGCATTTT
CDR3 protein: CASSSPGDQPQHF

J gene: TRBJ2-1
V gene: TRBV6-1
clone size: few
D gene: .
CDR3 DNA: TGTGCCAGCAGTGAAAGGGGAACTGAGCAGTTCTTC
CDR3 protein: CASSERGTEQFF

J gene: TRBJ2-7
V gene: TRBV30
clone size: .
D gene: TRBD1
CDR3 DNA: TGTGCCTGTAGGACAGGGATCTCCTACGAGCAGTACTTC
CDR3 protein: CACRTGISYEQYF

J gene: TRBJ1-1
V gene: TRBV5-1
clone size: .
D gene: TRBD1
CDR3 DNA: TGCGCCAGCAACCAGGGGGTAGGCACTGAAGCTTTCTTT
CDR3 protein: CASNQGVGTEAFF